The sequence of this TCR beta chain was determined in a study of PD-L1 blockade in urothelial cancer. The sample holds one count of this clone. Its antigen is still unknown. The germline V and J ends were trimmed by 1 base and 1 base, with 4 bases remaining between them. CDR1 is SGHAT, CDR2 FQNNGV, per germline. This CDR3 is built from 14 residues. There were between 1 and 8 samples from each patient, taken pretreatment and on-treatment. Assay used: immunoSEQ multiplex PCR; TCRdb lists only in-frame clones, some missing. The sample has around 100,000 clones; around 90% are singletons. Whole-study results and caveats: Prediction of better survival came from below-median pretreatment blood TCR clonality.

The chain recombines TRBV11-2 with TRBJ2-2, with D uncertain. The clonotype comes from a woman older than 75 with urothelial cancer. The sequencing here drew on PBMCs, taken around atezolizumab (anti-PD-L1) treatment. CDR3 protein: CASSLARNTGELFF. In DNA form, the CDR3 reads TGTGCCAGCAGCTTAGCCAGGAACACCGGGGAGCTGTTTTTT. The full variable domain, completed using reference TRBV11-2 and TRBJ2-2, is EAGVAQSPRYKIIEKRQSVAFWCNPISGHATLYWYQQILGQGPKLLIQFQNNGVVDDSQLPKDRFSAERLKGVDSTLKIQPAKLEDSAVYLCASSLARNTGELFFGEGSRLTVL.